This T cell receptor beta chain comes out of a study of control samples from healthy donors and cancer patients. Trimming cost V 4 bases and J 13 bases, with 14 bases left between them. This CDR3 contains 12 residues. Method: immunoSEQ multiplex PCR; TCRdb's copy keeps in-frame clones and lacks some. The table lists 110,000 to 150,000 clones, about 89% of them singletons. The source of this sequence is a young man in good health. The sequenced sample consisted of blood. The chain couples TRBV12-3 or TRBV12-4 to TRBJ2-1; the D call may be TRBD1 or TRBD2 (5 bases each). CDR3 sequence reads: CASSYRDLEQFF. The CDR3 DNA sequence: TGTGCCAGCAGTTACCGGGACCTCGAACAGTTCTTC.